This entry lists 20 T cell receptor beta chains sequenced from one sample in a study of vaccination and CD4 T cells after COVID-19. Sequencing of cultured CD4+ T cell DNA used the Oncomine TCR Beta short-read assay. Using its own MiXCR run on the PCR reads, TCRdb lists one record per CDR3 protein. The sample has 10,000 to 15,000 distinct CDR3 sequences; under 55% are singletons. What these receptors recognize is not known. The treatment was: roughly nine-day PBMC culture with coronavirus spike peptide pools or control peptides (ViraFEST assay). The specimen was CD4+ T cells from blood, cultured in vitro. These receptors were collected from a human donor who had recovered from COVID-19.

The sample holds a few counts of this clonotype. The chain recombines TRBV12-3 or TRBV12-4 with TRBJ1-1, with no clear D. CDR3 length: 15 amino acids. Trimming took 2 bases from V and 4 from J, leaving 14 bases between them. The CDR3 spells CASSLYWVGSTEAFF. Written as DNA, the CDR3 is TGTGCCAGCAGTTTATATTGGGTAGGGAGCACTGAAGCTTTCTTT.

The rearrangement uses TRBV5-1 and TRBJ1-2; 8 nucleotides match TRBD1. The CDR3 is 18 residues long. Germline CDR1 is SGHRS and CDR2 is YFSETQ. V lost 4 bases to trimming and J lost 1 base; unmatched junction nucleotides: 15. CDR3 loop: CASSLGKPGQEDNYGYTF. The CDR3 DNA is TGCGCCAGCAGCCTGGGAAAACCGGGACAGGAGGATAACTATGGCTACACCTTC.

V and J are TRBV27 and TRBJ1-2; no reliable D call. Germline V gene lookup returns CDR1 MNHEY and CDR2 SMNVEV (reference sequence). This CDR3 has 13 residues. Trimming cost V 5 bases and J 3 bases, with 10 bases left between them. CDR3 nucleotide sequence: TGTGCCAGCAGTCCCTTGGACCACTATGGCTACACCTTC. This translates into CASSPLDHYGYTF.

Only one count was recorded for this clonotype. The V gene is TRBV5-1, the J gene TRBJ2-7; D is undetermined. The V end was cut by 0 bases, the J end by 1 base, with 5 bases between. The germline CDR1 and CDR2 sequences are SGHRS and YFSETQ. CDR3 length: 13 amino acids. DNA of the CDR3: TGCGCCAGCAGCTTGGACGGTTCCTACGAGCAGTACTTC. The encoded protein is CASSLDGSYEQYF. Together with reference TRBV5-1 and TRBJ2-7, the CDR3 gives the full variable domain: KAGVTQTPRYLIKTRGQQVTLSCSPISGHRSVSWYQQTPGQGLQFLFEYFSETQRNKGNFPGRFSGRQFSNSRSEMNVSTLELGDSALYLCASSLDGSYEQYFGPGTRLTVT.

J is TRBJ1-3 and V is TRBV11-2; 8 bases are shared with TRBD1. Per germline, CDR1 SGHAT and CDR2 FQNNGV. V trimming: 4 bases; J trimming: 1 base; junction bases outside the gene matches: 3. The CDR3 has 15 amino acids. The CDR3 DNA is TGTGCCAGCAGCTCACAGGGGGGGTCTGGAAACACCATATATTTT. It encodes CASSSQGGSGNTIYF.

J is TRBJ1-1 and V is TRBV20-1, with a weak D call TRBD1 (6 bases). Germline V gene sequence: CDR1 DFQATT, CDR2 SNEGSKA (reference sequence). The V end was cut by 3 bases, the J end by 4 bases, with 21 bases between. The CDR3 has 16 residues. The DNA for the CDR3 is TGCAGTGCTAGGCTTGCGGCCCCCAGGGGTGGCACTGAAGCTTTCTTT. Translating it yields CSARLAAPRGGTEAFF.

The chain carries TRBV5-4 and TRBJ1-1; D uncertain. CDR1 and CDR2 from the germline V gene are SGHNT and YYREEE (reference sequence). The CDR3 contains 15 residues. V dropped 0 bases and J dropped 0 bases, with 9 bases sitting between them. CDR3 in DNA: TGTGCCAGCAGCTTGGCCGGGGAGATGAACACTGAAGCTTTCTTT. Amino acid sequence: CASSLAGEMNTEAFF. The whole variable domain, filled in from reference TRBV5-4 and TRBJ1-1, reads ETGVTQSPTHLIKTRGQQVTLRCSSQSGHNTVSWYQQALGQGPQFIFQYYREEENGRGNFPPRFSGLQFPNYSSELNVNALELDDSALYLCASSLAGEMNTEAFFGQGTRLTVV.

The CDR3 DNA follows: TGTGCCAGCAGCGTACAACTAGGGGACGGGGAGCTGTTTTTT. Protein sequence: CASSVQLGDGELFF. This sequence joins TRBV9 and TRBJ2-2; D could derive from TRBD1 or TRBD2 (5 bases each). V shed 1 base and J shed 7 bases, with 11 bases lying between them. Germline V CDR1 and CDR2: SGDLS, YYNGEE. This CDR3 spans 14 amino acids. The full variable domain, its missing parts supplied by reference TRBV9 and TRBJ2-2, is DSGVTQTPKHLITATGQRVTLRCSPRSGDLSVYWYQQSLDQGLQFLIQYYNGEERAKGNILERFSAQQFPDLHSELNLSSLELGDSALYFCASSVQLGDGELFFGEGSRLTVL.

The chain carries TRBV11-2 and TRBJ2-7; 7 bases map to TRBD1. The CDR3 extends over 15 amino acids. After removal of 6 bases from V and 6 bases from J, the junction contained 14 bases not matched to a gene. Germline CDR1 reads SGHAT; CDR2 reads FQNNGV. For the CDR3, the DNA is TGTGCCAGCAGACGAACCGGGACAGCTGAATCCGAGCAGTACTTC. This sequence encodes CASRRTGTAESEQYF.

This clonotype was seen just once. The rearrangement joins TRBV6-1 to TRBJ1-2; TRBD1 might be the D (5 bases). In germline, CDR1 is MNHNS, CDR2 SASEGT. V gave up 7 bases and J gave up 2 bases, with 14 bases separating them. This CDR3 contains 14 residues. CDR3 sequence reads: CASNRGGGNYGYTF. The CDR3, as DNA: TGTGCCAGCAACCGGGGGGGTGGGAACTATGGCTACACCTTC.

The genes are TRBV7-9 and TRBJ2-4; D unclear. The V gene lost 4 bases and the J gene lost 7 bases, with 11 bases spanning the gap. This CDR3 has 13 residues. Looked up from germline, CDR1 is SEHNR and CDR2 is FQNEAQ (reference sequence). The CDR3 coding sequence is TGTGCCAGCAGCTCGTCCCTGGGGAACATTCAGTACTTC. Protein sequence: CASSSSLGNIQYF.

CDR3 amino acids: CASSLGRGTDTQYF. In nucleotides, the CDR3 is TGTGCCAGCAGTTTGGGCAGGGGCACAGATACGCAGTATTTT. V and J are TRBV12-3 or TRBV12-4 and TRBJ2-3; perhaps TRBD1 as D (5 bases). The CDR3 loop spans 14 amino acids. Trimming left V 3 bases short and J 1 base short, with 8 bases between.

The CDR3 is CASNLKGQGDYEQYF. CDR3 DNA: TGTGCCAGTAATTTAAAGGGACAGGGGGACTACGAGCAGTACTTC. The rearrangement joins TRBV19 to TRBJ2-7, with TRBD1 matching over 11 bases. After removal of 7 bases from V and 3 bases from J, the junction contained 8 bases not matched to a gene. Germline lookup yields CDR1 LNHDA and CDR2 SQIVND (reference sequence). The CDR3 extends over 15 amino acids.

The V call is TRBV15, the J call TRBJ1-1; D is undetermined. This CDR3 has 14 amino acids. Germline-derived CDR1 and CDR2 are LNHNV and YYDKDF (reference sequence). Trimming took off 8 bases at V and 0 bases at J, with 13 bases between the two ends. CDR3 loop: CATSGGFVNTEAFF. Here the CDR3 DNA reads TGTGCCACCTCTGGAGGTTTCGTGAACACTGAAGCTTTCTTT.

V and J are TRBV6-1 and TRBJ2-3; 7 bases are shared with TRBD1. With V trimmed by 6 bases and J by 6 bases, 12 bases remained unmatched. CDR1 is MNHNS, CDR2 SASEGT, per germline. This CDR3 region has 15 residues. The CDR3 DNA follows: TGTGCCAGCAGCCCCTGGACAGGACCAGTGGATACGCAGTATTTT. Translating it yields CASSPWTGPVDTQYF.

The chain couples TRBV2 to TRBJ2-7; D not certain. This CDR3 region has 16 residues. Germline loops: CDR1 SNHLY, CDR2 FYNNEI. Deletions cut 9 bases from V and 1 base from J, with 22 bases between. The CDR3 is CASKRSSGGDSYEQYF. CDR3 nucleotide sequence: TGTGCCAGTAAAAGGTCATCGGGTGGGGATTCCTACGAGCAGTACTTC.

The V call is TRBV20-1, the J call TRBJ1-4; D remains unclear. This CDR3 spans 14 amino acids. V shed 2 bases and J shed 3 bases, with 10 bases lying between them. Germline lookup yields CDR1 DFQATT and CDR2 SNEGSKA (reference sequence). The CDR3, as DNA: TGCAGTGCTAGAACGTCTTATGCTAATGAAAAACTGTTTTTT. This gives the protein CSARTSYANEKLFF.

The chain combines TRBV30 with TRBJ1-5; a weak D match, TRBD1 (5 bases). Germline CDR1 and CDR2: GTSNPN and SVGIG (reference sequence). The germline V and J ends were trimmed by 5 bases and 6 bases, with 17 bases remaining between them. The CDR3 spans 14 residues. The CDR3 nucleotides are TGTGCCTGGCGGGACCGCGGGGATGGTCAGCCCCAGCATTTT. As protein: CAWRDRGDGQPQHF.

V usage is TRBV9 and J usage is TRBJ1-1; D unclear. Germline V gene data show CDR1 as SGDLS and CDR2 as YYNGEE. CDR3 size: 13 residues. Trimming took 4 bases from V and 1 from J, leaving 8 bases between them. This CDR3 reads CASSPGSNTEAFF. In nucleotides, the CDR3 is TGTGCCAGCAGCCCCGGGTCGAACACTGAAGCTTTCTTT.

The chain uses TRBV5-1 and TRBJ2-2, with D unclear. The germline V gene encodes CDR1 SGHRS and CDR2 YFSETQ. This CDR3 contains 16 residues. The V end lost 5 bases, the J end lost 3 bases, and 17 bases lay between the germline ends. The CDR3, as DNA: TGCGCCAGCAGGATGGCATTAGGAGTTTACACCGGGGAGCTGTTTTTT. Protein product: CASRMALGVYTGELFF.